A single T cell receptor beta chain is shown here with its context. Its specificity is not known. Other nucleotide sequences from this sample produce the same CDR3. V was cut by 2 bases and J by 1 base, with 8 bases left in between. The germline V gene encodes CDR1 MNHEY and CDR2 SVGAGI. The CDR3 sequence is 14 residues long. Clones were read by immunoSEQ multiplex PCR, and TCRdb kept only the in-frame ones, dropping some. The sample includes under 140,000 clones, approximately 92% of them seen just once. This sample is part of a study of graft-versus-host responses after intestinal transplantation. Whole-study context: Among the recipients, transplants were multivisceral, liver-intestinal, or isolated intestinal.

The material sequenced was unstimulated CD8+ T cells sorted from spleen or lymph node cells, taken before intestinal transplant. The rearrangement links TRBV6-5 to TRBJ2-5; tentatively, D is TRBD2 (6 bases). The clonotype comes from a human donor who received an intestinal transplant. This CDR3 is CASSYSSGQETQYF. CDR3 nucleotide sequence: TGTGCCAGCAGTTACAGTAGCGGCCAAGAGACCCAGTACTTC.